The 7 T cell receptor beta chains below were found in one sample sequenced in a study of T-cell reconstitution after alpha-beta-depleted transplantation in children. For TCRbeta, the library was prepared with unique molecular identifiers. TCRdb reanalysed the PCR reads using MiXCR and keeps one entry per CDR3 protein. The sample has 600,000 to 800,000 distinct CDR3 sequences; around 13% are singletons. Source: PBMCs, taken before TCRalphabeta/CD19-depleted stem cell transplant. These TCRs come from a girl aged 2-15 years with congenital amegakaryocytic thrombocytopenia, due to receive a stem cell transplant.

The rearrangement joins TRBV18 to TRBJ2-5; no reliable D call. With 0 bases removed from V and 5 bases from J, the gap between germline ends came to 7 bases. The CDR3 is made up of 13 amino acids. Germline CDR1 is KGHSH and CDR2 is LQKENI. CDR3 DNA: TGTGCCAGCTCACCACCGGGATCGGAGACCCAGTACTTC. This translates into CASSPPGSETQYF.

This rearrangement joins TRBV6-1 to TRBJ1-2; TRBD1 might be the D (5 bases). Germline loops: CDR1 MNHNS, CDR2 SASEGT. This CDR3 is 13 amino acids long. V dropped 11 bases and J dropped 6 bases, with 19 bases sitting between them. This CDR3 reads CAGQTSGTDGYTF. CDR3 nucleotides: TGTGCCGGCCAGACCTCAGGGACGGATGGCTACACCTTC.

At least ten counts were recorded for this clonotype. The chain carries TRBV4-2 and TRBJ2-1; D is ambiguous. Germline CDR1 reads LGHNA; CDR2 reads YNFKEQ. V was clipped by 0 bases and J by 3 bases, with 12 bases between them. CDR3 length: 16 residues. The CDR3 DNA reads as TGTGCCAGCAGCCAAGATCCGGCCACATTCTACAATGAGCAGTTCTTC. Its protein product is CASSQDPATFYNEQFF.

This clonotype has just a few counts. The CDR3 coding sequence is TGCGCCAGCAGCTTACTAGCCTCCTTCTCGATTGAGCAGTACTTC. It encodes CASSLLASFSIEQYF. V usage is TRBV5-1 and J usage is TRBJ2-7, with a tentative D call TRBD2 (6 bases). Germline V gene lookup returns CDR1 SGHRS and CDR2 YFSETQ. This CDR3 has 15 amino acids. V lost 2 bases and J lost 7, with 19 bases in between.

In its sample, this clonotype was seen a few times. The rearrangement uses TRBV20-1 and TRBJ2-1, with 7 bases matching TRBD2. With V trimmed by 6 bases and J by 5 bases, 13 bases remained unmatched. CDR3 length: 15 residues. Germline values: CDR1 DFQATT, CDR2 SNEGSKA (reference sequence). CDR3 amino acids: CSAKKGGAGDNEQFF. The CDR3, as DNA: TGCAGTGCCAAGAAAGGAGGGGCGGGGGACAATGAGCAGTTCTTC.

This clonotype was seen ten or more times. This chain links TRBV4-1 with TRBJ1-1; D unresolved. Trimming shortened V by 2 bases and J by 3 bases, and 16 bases separated the two germline ends. The CDR3 length is 16 residues. The germline CDR1 and CDR2 sequences are MGHRA and YSYEKL. The CDR3 DNA reads TGCGCCAGCAGCCAAACTTACCAACTACGGGACACTGAAGCTTTCTTT. Its translation: CASSQTYQLRDTEAFF.

The chain links TRBV7-9 to TRBJ2-7, with no clear D. Germline V gene data show CDR1 as SEHNR and CDR2 as FQNEAQ (reference sequence). V was cut by 5 bases and J by 6 bases, with 20 bases left in between. CDR3 length: 15 amino acids. The CDR3 sequence is CASSPRRVGISEQYF. The CDR3 coding sequence is TGTGCCAGCAGCCCCCGGCGTGTCGGCATATCCGAGCAGTACTTC.